This TCR beta chain was identified during a study of OX40 agonist ivuxolimab in advanced cancers. Across the study: Ivuxolimab was delivered to patients intravenously every 2 weeks at doses spanning 0.01 to 10 mg/kg. Each dose-escalation patient presented with hepatocellular carcinoma, melanoma, renal cell or head and neck cancer. Having had anti-PD-1, anti-PD-L1 or anti-CTLA-4 therapy before was allowed, and over 35% had some.

This CDR3 region has 14 residues. Looked up from germline, CDR1 is SNHLY and CDR2 is FYNNEI. The junction had 5 bases not matched to a gene; V was cut back by 5 bases and J by 3 bases. Only in-frame clones appear in the TCRdb table, and some are missing; sequencing was by immunoSEQ multiplex PCR. The sample yields more than 55,000 clones, about nine tenths seen once. V usage is TRBV2 and J usage is TRBJ2-7; 9 bases match TRBD1. The source of this sequence is an adult with an advanced solid tumor such as melanoma, head and neck, liver or kidney cancer. This material consisted of CD4+ or CD8+ T cells sorted from blood, taken in a trial of the OX40 agonist ivuxolimab. This chain's CDR3 is CASSTGTGYYEQYF. The CDR3 DNA reads as TGTGCCAGCAGTACCGGGACAGGGTACTACGAGCAGTACTTC.